Below, one TCR beta chain is given with its context. As yet, its antigen is unknown. These data come from a study of cytomegalovirus exposure and HLA in healthy donors. Regarding the study as a whole: Immune exposure information comprised only CMV serostatus. Among TCR beta chains of equal frequency, HLA-associated ones were more clonally expanded in a later analysis.

The PCR made use of 60 Vbeta and 13 Jbeta primers. Data came from immunoSEQ multiplex PCR; TCRdb stores just in-frame clones and leaves some out. The sample has almost 200,000 clones; approximately 85% are singletons. Healthy bone marrow donors supplied every sample. The TCR sequence derives from a woman aged 45-65 years in good health and CMV-seronegative. The sequencing sample was made of PBMCs.

The CDR3 nucleotides are TGTGCCAGCAGCGTAGTGGGACAGGGGGCTGAATTGGCTTTCTTT. Residues: CASSVVGQGAELAFF. The rearrangement links TRBV9 to TRBJ1-1; TRBD1 agrees at 12 bases. The CDR3 spans 15 residues. Trimming took 0 bases from V and 11 from J; bases not matched to a gene: 8. From germline, CDR1 is SGDLS and CDR2 YYNGEE.